This T cell receptor beta chain was retrieved from a study of blood T cell repertoires in COVID-19. How the authors handled the data: Reference gene primer amplification gave estimated nucleated cell counts. The data were produced by immunoSEQ multiplex PCR, yet TCRdb's version contains in-frame clones alone and is incomplete. V, J and clone size were drawn from that table, and D and trimming were deduced from the DNA. The data contain 270,000 or so clones, just under 90% of them singletons. The CDR3 runs to 14 residues. Trimming cost V 6 bases and J 4 bases; bases outside gene matches: 5. The germline V gene encodes CDR1 SQVTM and CDR2 ANQGSEA. Categorization into cohorts depended on clinical history that participants reported.

This clonotype originated in a woman aged 25 to 45 with acute COVID-19. The V call is TRBV29-1, the J call TRBJ2-1; TRBD2 aligns across 11 bases. Material: PBMCs or T cells enriched from blood (not recorded which). The DNA for the CDR3 is TGCAGCGTGGCGACTAGCGGGACTTACAATGAGCAGTTCTTC. This translates into CSVATSGTYNEQFF.